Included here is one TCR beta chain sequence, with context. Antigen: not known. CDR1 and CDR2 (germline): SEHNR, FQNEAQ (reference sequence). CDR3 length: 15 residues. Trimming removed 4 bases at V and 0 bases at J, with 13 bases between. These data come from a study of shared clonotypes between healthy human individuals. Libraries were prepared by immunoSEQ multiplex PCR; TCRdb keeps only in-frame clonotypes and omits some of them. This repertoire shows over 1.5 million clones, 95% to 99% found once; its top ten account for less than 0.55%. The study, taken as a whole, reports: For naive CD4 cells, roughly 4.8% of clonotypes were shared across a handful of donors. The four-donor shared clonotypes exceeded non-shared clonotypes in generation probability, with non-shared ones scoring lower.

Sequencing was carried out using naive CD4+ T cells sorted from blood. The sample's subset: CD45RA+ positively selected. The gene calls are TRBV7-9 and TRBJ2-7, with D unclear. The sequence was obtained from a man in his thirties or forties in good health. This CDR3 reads CASSSSPPGSYEQYF. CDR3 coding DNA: TGTGCCAGCAGCTCCTCGCCCCCAGGCTCCTACGAGCAGTACTTC.